This passage covers 9 T cell receptor beta chains from one sample sequenced in a study of T cells expressing NK-cell markers. TCRdb reanalyzed the 5' RACE reads and collapses them to one entry per CDR3 protein, without DNA. The repertoire table contains 500,000 to 700,000 distinct CDR3 sequences. The sequenced material came from blood T cells: a sorted CD56 or NKG2C T cell subset, CD4+ or CD8+ T cells, or bulk PBMC T cells (not recorded which). These receptors all stem from a man aged 18 to 29 in good health.

The chain couples TRBV10-3 to TRBJ1-3. The CDR3 runs to 16 residues. Germline loops: CDR1 ENHRY, CDR2 SYGVKD. The CDR3: CAISESLFSAGNTIYF.

V usage is TRBV4-1 and J usage is TRBJ2-2; as DNA is missing, the TRBD2 call by TCRdb cannot be tested. The V gene's germline CDR1 is MGHRA and CDR2 YSYEKL. The CDR3 length is 13 residues. This CDR3 is CASSSPSSGELFF.

The V call is TRBV28, the J call TRBJ2-7; the D call of TRBD1 rests on TCRdb alone, since no DNA is present to check it. The CDR3 is made up of 18 amino acids. Germline V CDR1 and CDR2: MDHEN, SYDVKM. This CDR3 reads CASSSPNTDRSITYEQYF.

The chain recombines TRBV7-9 with TRBJ1-4; TCRdb's D gene call, TRBD1, goes unchecked for lack of DNA. There are 14 residues in the CDR3. Germline CDR1 reads SEHNR; CDR2 reads FQNEAQ (reference sequence). This CDR3 reads CASSIQGASEKLFF.

This chain links TRBV15 with TRBJ1-5; there is no DNA to check the TCRdb D call of TRBD1. CDR3 length: 15 residues. Germline V gene sequence: CDR1 LNHNV, CDR2 YYDKDF (reference sequence). The CDR3 protein is CATSSPGRGDQPQHF.

The chain uses TRBV12-3 or TRBV12-4 and TRBJ2-2; with no DNA, the TCRdb D assignment of TRBD2 cannot be verified. This CDR3 contains 17 residues. This chain's CDR3 is CASRTPGLAKTTGELFF.

This chain links TRBV4-1 with TRBJ2-1; with no DNA, the TCRdb D assignment of TRBD2 cannot be verified. This CDR3 region has 11 residues. The germline CDR1 and CDR2 sequences are MGHRA and YSYEKL. CDR3 sequence reads: CASAQREEQFF.

This chain joins TRBV12-5 and TRBJ2-5; TCRdb selects TRBD1, and the lack of DNA leaves this call unchecked. The CDR3 extends over 12 amino acids. Looked up from germline, CDR1 is LGHNT and CDR2 is FRNRAP. The CDR3 is CASGLSGQGTYF.

The rearrangement joins TRBV12-3 or TRBV12-4 to TRBJ2-3. The CDR3 is made up of 12 amino acids. The CDR3 protein is CASSNSVDTQYF.